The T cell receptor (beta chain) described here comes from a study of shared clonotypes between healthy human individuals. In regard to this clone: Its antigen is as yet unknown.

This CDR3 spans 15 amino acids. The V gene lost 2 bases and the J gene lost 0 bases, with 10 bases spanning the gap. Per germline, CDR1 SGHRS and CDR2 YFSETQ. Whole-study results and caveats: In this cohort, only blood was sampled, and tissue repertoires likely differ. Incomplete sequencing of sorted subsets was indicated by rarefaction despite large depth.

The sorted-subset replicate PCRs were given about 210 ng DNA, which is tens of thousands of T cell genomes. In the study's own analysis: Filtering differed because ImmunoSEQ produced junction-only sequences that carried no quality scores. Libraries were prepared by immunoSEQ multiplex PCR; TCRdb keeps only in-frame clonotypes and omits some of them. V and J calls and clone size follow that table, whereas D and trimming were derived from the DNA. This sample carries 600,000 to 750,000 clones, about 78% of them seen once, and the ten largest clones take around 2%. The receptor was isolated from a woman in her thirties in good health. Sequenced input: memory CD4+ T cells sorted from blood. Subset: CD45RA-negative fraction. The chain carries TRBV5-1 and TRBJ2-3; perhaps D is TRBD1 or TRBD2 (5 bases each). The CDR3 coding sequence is TGCGCCAGCAGCTTCCGGGACCATAGCACAGATACGCAGTATTTT. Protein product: CASSFRDHSTDTQYF. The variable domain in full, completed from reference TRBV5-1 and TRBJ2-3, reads KAGVTQTPRYLIKTRGQQVTLSCSPISGHRSVSWYQQTPGQGLQFLFEYFSETQRNKGNFPGRFSGRQFSNSRSEMNVSTLELGDSALYLCASSFRDHSTDTQYFGPGTRLTVL.